A single sample is the source of the 18 T cell receptor beta chains below, sequenced in a study of T cell repertoires in cytomegalovirus infection. Their antigens are not known. TCRdb recomputed calls from the reads with MiXCR, one row per CDR3 protein. The table lists about 830,000 distinct CDR3 sequences, approximately 32% of them singletons. The specimen was cultured CD8+ T cells from PBMCs, collected from culture after CMV antigen stimulation. These receptors originate from a human donor in good health (CMV status not recorded). Some clones in this sample may be carry-over from other donors' samples.

This clonotype turned up a few times. V usage is TRBV7-3 and J usage is TRBJ2-3, with D possibly being TRBD2 (6 bases). CDR3 length: 18 amino acids. CDR1 is SGHTA, CDR2 FQGTGA, per germline. Between the trimmed V and J ends, which lost 2 bases and 0 bases, there was a span of 18 bases. The CDR3 loop reads CASSLGSREDTSTDTQYF. In DNA form, the CDR3 reads TGTGCCAGCAGCTTAGGGTCGAGGGAGGATACAAGCACAGATACGCAGTATTTT.

Many counts were recorded for this clonotype. The chain couples TRBV7-8 to TRBJ2-1; no reliable D call. The ends were cut back, 4 bases at V and 3 bases at J, with 16 bases in the middle. Germline CDR1 SGHVS, CDR2 FQNEAQ. This CDR3 contains 16 residues. CDR3: CASSWELDRGYNEQFF. CDR3 sequence (DNA): TGTGCCAGCAGCTGGGAACTCGACCGTGGCTACAATGAGCAGTTCTTC.

The rearrangement joins TRBV20-1 to TRBJ1-2; D not certain. Germline V gives CDR1 DFQATT, CDR2 SNEGSKA (reference sequence). The CDR3 consists of 16 residues. V gave up 0 bases and J gave up 0 bases, with 14 bases separating them. In DNA form, the CDR3 reads TGCAGTGCTAGAGATCCCACTGACTTAGCTAACTATGGCTACACCTTC. It is translated as CSARDPTDLANYGYTF.

The rearrangement joins TRBV28 to TRBJ2-1; 9 bases are shared with TRBD2. The length of the CDR3 is 13 residues. V was pared by 5 bases and J by 10 bases, with 6 bases of the junction left unmatched. Germline-derived CDR1 and CDR2 are MDHEN and SYDVKM. The chain's CDR3 is CASSAGGFGEQFF. CDR3 DNA: TGTGCCAGCAGTGCGGGGGGGTTTGGGGAGCAGTTCTTC.

The chain combines TRBV7-9 with TRBJ2-5; D may be TRBD1 or TRBD2 (5 bases each). Trimming pared 3 bases from V and 5 bases from J, leaving 16 bases between. The CDR3 has 15 amino acids. Per germline, CDR1 SEHNR and CDR2 FQNEAQ (reference sequence). The chain's CDR3 is CASSFFPGRDETQYF. In nucleotides, the CDR3 is TGTGCCAGCAGCTTTTTCCCCGGCAGGGACGAGACCCAGTACTTC.

This clonotype was seen once. The V gene is TRBV9, the J gene TRBJ1-2, with D maybe TRBD1 (5 bases). V lost 4 bases and J 8 bases, leaving 21 bases between the germline ends. The germline V gene encodes CDR1 SGDLS and CDR2 YYNGEE. This CDR3 is built from 15 residues. As DNA, the CDR3 is TGTGCCAGCAGCTCGGGGGTACAAGGACCGTACGGCTACACCTTC. This codes for CASSSGVQGPYGYTF.

This clonotype was recorded a few times. The rearrangement links TRBV6-2 or TRBV6-3 to TRBJ2-7; D unresolved. This CDR3 has 12 amino acids. With 2 bases removed from V and 2 bases from J, the gap between germline ends came to 4 bases. From germline, CDR1 is MNHEY and CDR2 SVGEGT. The CDR3 spells CASSYQAYEQYF. The CDR3 coding sequence is TGTGCCAGCAGTTACCAAGCCTACGAGCAGTACTTC.

In its sample, this clonotype was seen a few times. The chain's CDR3 is CASSVRGQGTEAFF. CDR3 sequence (DNA): TGTGCCAGCAGTGTAAGGGGTCAGGGCACTGAAGCTTTCTTT. The V and J genes are TRBV6-1 and TRBJ1-1, with D possibly being TRBD1 (5 bases). The germline V gene has CDR1 MNHNS and CDR2 SASEGT. V lost 4 bases and J lost 4, with 13 bases in between. The CDR3 extends over 14 amino acids.

The rearrangement uses TRBV4-1 and TRBJ2-5, with 7 bases lining up with TRBD2. In germline, CDR1 is MGHRA, CDR2 YSYEKL. The CDR3 runs to 15 residues. The V and J ends lost 0 bases and 5 bases, in that order; junction bases with no gene match: 6. CDR3 region: CASSQEPGGLETQYF. As DNA, the CDR3 is TGCGCCAGCAGCCAAGAACCGGGGGGTTTGGAGACCCAGTACTTC.

This chain's CDR3 is CASSSWGAGNTEAFF. CDR3 DNA sequence: TGTGCCAGCAGCTCATGGGGGGCTGGAAACACTGAAGCTTTCTTT. The gene calls are TRBV7-9 and TRBJ1-1; a possible D gene is TRBD1 (6 bases). From germline, CDR1 is SEHNR and CDR2 FQNEAQ (reference sequence). This CDR3 has 15 residues. Trimming stripped 4 bases from V and 2 bases from J, with 14 bases between.

The chain is built from TRBV28 and TRBJ2-5, with 9 nucleotides matching TRBD2. Trimming removed 6 bases from V and 5 bases from J; junction bases left unmatched: 13. Germline lookup yields CDR1 MDHEN and CDR2 SYDVKM. CDR3 length: 16 amino acids. The DNA for the CDR3 is TGTGCCAGCAGCCCCCGGGTGGCGGGGGGGCTGGAGACCCAGTACTTC. Amino acids: CASSPRVAGGLETQYF.

This clonotype appeared a few times. This chain connects TRBV15 to TRBJ2-2; 7 bases match TRBD1. The germline gives CDR1 LNHNV, CDR2 YYDKDF (reference sequence). The V segment lost 3 bases and the J segment 5 bases; nucleotides outside the gene matches: 6. The CDR3 loop spans 15 amino acids. Here the CDR3 DNA reads TGTGCCACCAGCAGTCCATTACAGGGGACCGGGGAGCTGTTTTTT. This sequence encodes CATSSPLQGTGELFF.

This clonotype turned up a few times. The rearrangement links TRBV7-2 to TRBJ2-7; tentatively, D is TRBD2 (6 bases). Trimming pared 5 bases from V and 3 bases from J, leaving 14 bases between. There are 14 residues in the CDR3. CDR1 SGHTA and CDR2 FQGNSA come from the germline V gene. In nucleotides, the CDR3 is TGTGCCAGCAGCCTCGAGGAGGGAGTCTACGAGCAGTACGTC. Translating gives CASSLEEGVYEQYV.

This clonotype was seen many times. The genes are TRBV7-8 and TRBJ2-3; D is perhaps TRBD2 (5 bases). The CDR3 is 16 amino acids. The germline V and J ends were trimmed by 1 base and 3 bases, with 14 bases remaining between them. In germline, CDR1 is SGHVS, CDR2 FQNEAQ. CDR3: CASSLGASLATDTQYF. The CDR3 coding sequence is TGTGCCAGCAGCTTAGGGGCCAGCCTAGCTACAGATACGCAGTATTTT.

In this sample, this clonotype turned up a few times. The rearrangement links TRBV19 to TRBJ1-2, with unresolved D. This CDR3 spans 13 amino acids. Germline CDR1 and CDR2: LNHDA and SQIVND (reference sequence). Trimming took off 9 bases at V and 1 base at J, with 12 bases between the two ends. The CDR3: CASDGLSNYGYTF. DNA of the CDR3: TGTGCCAGCGATGGACTGAGTAACTATGGCTACACCTTC.

The rearrangement links TRBV25-1 to TRBJ1-1; D is perhaps TRBD1 (5 bases). Germline CDR1 is MGHDK and CDR2 is SYGVNS. The CDR3 has 16 amino acids. V lost 1 base to trimming and J lost 10 bases, with 22 bases between them. The CDR3 sequence is CASSELGSGRNAVAFF. The CDR3 bases are TGTGCCAGCAGTGAATTGGGGTCAGGGAGGAATGCAGTAGCTTTCTTT.

This rearrangement joins TRBV20-1 to TRBJ2-7; D uncertain. With 3 bases removed from V and 4 bases from J, the gap between germline ends came to 16 bases. CDR1 DFQATT and CDR2 SNEGSKA come from the germline V gene (reference sequence). This CDR3 spans 14 amino acids. In DNA form, the CDR3 reads TGCAGTGCTAGCAACGCGGCGATCCTATACGAGCAGTACTTC. Translation gives CSASNAAILYEQYF.

On this clonotype itself: Germline is not matched at one junction end, which may reflect a read error. The rearrangement joins TRBV7-6 to TRBJ2-1; 7 bases are shared with TRBD2. CDR3 length equals 16 residues. From germline, CDR1 is SGHVS and CDR2 FNYEAQ. The CDR3 is CASNLVRGSSYNEQFF. The CDR3 DNA reads as TGTGCCAGCAACTTAGTGCGGGGGAGCTCCTACAATGAGCAGTTCTTC. The full variable domain, completed using reference TRBV7-6 and TRBJ2-1, is GAGVSQSPRYKVTKRGQDVALRCDPISGHVSLYWYRQALGQGPEFLTYFNYEAQQDKSGLPNDRFSAERPEGSISTLTIQRTEQRDSAMYRCASNLVRGSSYNEQFFGPGTRLTVL.